Given below is one T cell receptor beta chain in context. What it recognizes is unknown. This specimen comes from a study of tumor-infiltrating lymphocytes in localized non-small cell lung cancer. Study in general: Patients included smokers and never-smokers with various histologies, some sampled after neoadjuvant chemotherapy. Study-wide findings and caveats: Compared with uninvolved lung, tumors showed higher T cell infiltration by TCRbeta sequencing. Not all patients were TCR sequenced, owing to tissue quantity. Immunotypes IM1 and IM2 had similar TCR-derived T-cell fractions.

Only in-frame clones appear in the TCRdb table, and some are missing; sequencing was by immunoSEQ multiplex PCR. The sample records roughly 15,000 clones, more than 75% being singletons. Trimming stripped 4 bases from V and 5 bases from J, with 22 bases between. This CDR3 has 17 residues. The V gene's germline CDR1 is SGDLS and CDR2 YYNGEE. J is TRBJ2-1 and V is TRBV9; TRBD2 might be the D (6 bases). Sequences were obtained from uninvolved lung tissue not adjacent to the tumor. This TCR was sampled from a human donor with non-small cell lung cancer. The DNA for the CDR3 is TGTGCCAGCAGCATCTACGGAAGGCCCGGGAGAGACAATGAGCAGTTCTTC. It encodes CASSIYGRPGRDNEQFF.